The 22 T cell receptor beta chains below all came from one sample that was sequenced in a study of control samples from healthy donors and cancer patients. Only in-frame clones appear in the TCRdb table, and some are missing; sequencing was by immunoSEQ multiplex PCR. The sample lists 150,000 to 200,000 clones; 90% were seen once. Sequenced sample: blood. The receptors originated from a woman aged 50 to 60 in good health.

This chain links TRBV6-2 or TRBV6-3 with TRBJ2-5; D perhaps matches TRBD2 (5 bases). V lost 4 bases, J lost 4 bases, and 7 bases lay in between. From germline, CDR1 is MNHEY and CDR2 SVGEGT. The length of the CDR3 is 12 residues. The CDR3 DNA follows: TGTGCCAGCAGTTTGGCGGGAGAGACCCAGTACTTC. It codes for CASSLAGETQYF.

This clone was detected only once. This chain connects TRBV28 to TRBJ1-2, with 7 bases aligning to TRBD1. Germline V lookup: CDR1 MDHEN, CDR2 SYDVKM. This CDR3 contains 17 residues. V shed 5 bases, J shed 8 bases, and the junction held 20 bases outside the gene matches. The CDR3 here is CASSRPGRGLSSEGYTF. CDR3 nucleotides: TGTGCCAGCAGTCGCCCGGGGAGGGGGCTATCTTCGGAGGGCTACACCTTC.

The V call is TRBV7-2, the J call TRBJ1-5, with a weak D call TRBD1 (6 bases). The CDR3 is made up of 16 amino acids. Germline CDR1 and CDR2: SGHTA and FQGNSA. V gave up 5 bases and J gave up 2 bases, with 16 bases separating them. Written as DNA, the CDR3 is TGTGCCAGCAGCCTATCGGGGGCTAGGGGCAATCAGCCCCAGCATTTT. The encoded protein is CASSLSGARGNQPQHF.

This chain uses TRBV28 with TRBJ1-3; tentatively, D is TRBD1 (6 bases). The V and J ends lost 2 bases and 2 bases respectively, with 13 bases between them. The CDR3 is 16 amino acids. Germline CDR1 MDHEN, CDR2 SYDVKM. CDR3 in DNA: TGTGCCAGCAGTTTAATGGGGGGCTATACTGGAAACACCATATATTTT. Translation: CASSLMGGYTGNTIYF. Variable domain in full (rest from reference TRBV28 and TRBJ1-3): DVKVTQSSRYLVKRTGEKVFLECVQDMDHENMFWYRQDPGLGLRLIYFSYDVKMKEKGDIPEGYSVSREKKERFSLILESASTNQTSMYLCASSLMGGYTGNTIYFGEGSWLTVV.

The V gene is TRBV19, the J gene TRBJ2-5; D is ambiguous. CDR3 length equals 13 residues. Germline V gives CDR1 LNHDA, CDR2 SQIVND (reference sequence). V shed 6 bases and J shed 5 bases, with 13 bases lying between them. The CDR3 loop is CASRKDLRETQYF. The CDR3, as DNA: TGTGCCAGTAGAAAAGACCTCAGGGAGACCCAGTACTTC.

The chain couples TRBV6-2 or TRBV6-3 to TRBJ2-1, with TRBD1 matching 8 bases. The CDR3 runs 13 residues. The V and J ends lost 4 bases and 9 bases, in that order; junction bases with no gene match: 5. Per the germline V gene, CDR1 is MNHEY and CDR2 is SVGEGT. The CDR3 here is CASSSGTGGEQFF. The CDR3 DNA sequence: TGTGCCAGCAGTTCCGGGACAGGAGGTGAGCAGTTCTTC.

The rearrangement joins TRBV7-2 to TRBJ2-2; D is unresolved. V lost 3 bases and J lost 4, with 9 bases in between. CDR3 length: 14 amino acids. From germline, CDR1 is SGHTA and CDR2 FQGNSA. CDR3 amino acids: CASSFGPSTGELFF. DNA of the CDR3: TGTGCCAGCAGCTTCGGCCCGAGCACCGGGGAGCTGTTTTTT.

The chain couples TRBV28 to TRBJ1-6; D gene unclear. Germline V CDR1 and CDR2: MDHEN, SYDVKM. Trimming took 5 bases from V and 10 from J, leaving 9 bases between them. CDR3 size: 12 residues. Here the CDR3 reads CASSLSKSPLHF. The CDR3 DNA sequence: TGTGCCAGCAGTCTCTCCAAATCACCCCTCCACTTT. Full variable domain (remainder filled in from reference TRBV28 and TRBJ1-6): DVKVTQSSRYLVKRTGEKVFLECVQDMDHENMFWYRQDPGLGLRLIYFSYDVKMKEKGDIPEGYSVSREKKERFSLILESASTNQTSMYLCASSLSKSPLHFGNGTRLTVT.

The chain joins TRBV2 to TRBJ2-7, with TRBD2 as a possible D gene (5 bases). From germline, CDR1 is SNHLY and CDR2 FYNNEI. This CDR3 spans 15 amino acids. V was shortened by 4 bases and J by 4 bases, with 17 bases between the two germline ends. In nucleotides, the CDR3 is TGTGCCAGCAGTGCCGAAAGGGCGAGCGGATACGAGCAGTACTTC. It specifies CASSAERASGYEQYF. Using reference TRBV2 and TRBJ2-7 for the parts outside the CDR3, the full variable domain is EPEVTQTPSHQVTQMGQEVILRCVPISNHLYFYWYRQILGQKVEFLVSFYNNEISEKSEIFDDQFSVERPDGSNFTLKIRSTKLEDSAMYFCASSAERASGYEQYFGPGTRLTVT.

The chain carries TRBV7-2 and TRBJ2-5; 9 bases map to TRBD1. V was pared by 6 bases and J by 3 bases, with 8 bases of the junction left unmatched. Germline-derived CDR1 and CDR2 are SGHTA and FQGNSA. The CDR3 extends over 15 amino acids. The DNA for the CDR3 is TGTGCCAGCAGTATAGGGGACAGGGTGAAAGAGACCCAGTACTTC. It is translated as CASSIGDRVKETQYF.

The chain employs TRBV28 and TRBJ1-2; D ambiguous. The CDR3 extends over 12 amino acids. V was shortened by 2 bases and J by 5 bases, with 6 bases between the two germline ends. Germline V gene sequence: CDR1 MDHEN, CDR2 SYDVKM. CDR3 in DNA: TGTGCCAGCAGTTTACCGGGATATGGCTACACCTTC. Its protein is CASSLPGYGYTF.

This chain uses TRBV20-1 with TRBJ1-2, with D possibly TRBD1 on 6 matching bases. The CDR3 totals 13 residues. Trimming removed 3 bases from V and 1 base from J, with 9 bases in between. Germline values: CDR1 DFQATT, CDR2 SNEGSKA (reference sequence). CDR3 sequence: CSASSRGNYGYTF. In DNA form, the CDR3 reads TGCAGTGCTAGTAGCAGGGGTAACTATGGCTACACCTTC.

J is TRBJ2-7 and V is TRBV2; 10 bases agree with TRBD1. With V trimmed by 6 bases and J by 2 bases, 4 bases remained unmatched. Per the germline V gene, CDR1 is SNHLY and CDR2 is FYNNEI. The CDR3 has 14 residues. The CDR3 region is CASSRQGATYEQYF. Written as DNA, the CDR3 is TGTGCCAGCAGCCGACAGGGGGCCACCTACGAGCAGTACTTC.

The chain has TRBV7-3 and TRBJ1-2; 8 positions match TRBD1. This CDR3 has 16 amino acids. J lost 6 bases, V lost 5 bases, and 14 bases had no gene match. From germline, CDR1 is SGHTA and CDR2 FQGTGA. In nucleotides, the CDR3 is TGTGCCAGCAGCGCAACCCTCAGGGGGCCTAAAAATGGCTACACCTTC. It codes for CASSATLRGPKNGYTF.

CDR3 sequence reads: CSVLDRAGDPQHF. The CDR3 region has the DNA TGCAGCGTCCTGGACCGCGCTGGCGACCCCCAGCATTTT. V is TRBV29-1 and J is TRBJ1-5; D uncertain. Germline V gene sequence: CDR1 SQVTM, CDR2 ANQGSEA. Trimming left V 6 bases short and J 10 bases short, with 19 bases between. The CDR3 has 13 amino acids.

The chain employs TRBV27 and TRBJ1-3; TRBD1 might be the D (5 bases). The length of the CDR3 is 15 residues. Trimming left V 5 bases short and J 2 bases short, with 13 bases between. The V gene's germline CDR1 is MNHEY and CDR2 SMNVEV (reference sequence). The CDR3 DNA sequence: TGTGCCAGCAGTCCCACGGGACTTCCTGGAAACACCATATATTTT. It encodes CASSPTGLPGNTIYF.

V is TRBV3-1 (or the pseudogene TRBV3-2) and J is TRBJ2-2; D not certain. CDR1 and CDR2 from the germline V gene are LGHDT and YNNKEL (reference sequence). V gave up 1 base and J gave up 5 bases, with 5 bases separating them. The CDR3 runs to 13 residues. Here the CDR3 reads CASSQVRTGELFF. The CDR3 DNA reads as TGTGCCAGCAGCCAAGTTAGAACCGGGGAGCTGTTTTTT.

This rearrangement joins TRBV7-8 to TRBJ2-7; the D call may be TRBD1 or TRBD2 (5 bases each). This CDR3 comprises 16 residues. Trimming removed 3 bases at V and 4 bases at J, with 19 bases between. Germline-derived CDR1 and CDR2 are SGHVS and FQNEAQ. The CDR3 DNA follows: TGTGCCAGCAGCTTGGGCCCGGGACGGATAATATACGAGCAGTACTTC. Its translation is CASSLGPGRIIYEQYF.

This clone was recorded only once. The rearrangement joins TRBV28 to TRBJ1-2; D gene unclear. The CDR3 loop spans 11 amino acids. Germline values: CDR1 MDHEN, CDR2 SYDVKM. V was cut by 6 bases and J by 1 base, with 3 bases left in between. The CDR3: CASSVNYGYTF. CDR3 nucleotides: TGTGCCAGCAGCGTTAACTATGGCTACACCTTC.

The chain links TRBV10-3 to TRBJ2-2; D is unclear. V shed 6 bases and J shed 4 bases, with 3 bases lying between them. There are 11 residues in the CDR3. CDR1 is ENHRY and CDR2 is SYGVKD in the germline V gene. The CDR3 here is CAIRSTGELFF. The CDR3 nucleotides are TGTGCCATCAGAAGCACCGGGGAGCTGTTTTTT.

The genes are TRBV3-1 (or the pseudogene TRBV3-2) and TRBJ1-3; 8 bases match TRBD1. The germline V gene encodes CDR1 LGHDT and CDR2 YNNKEL (reference sequence). V dropped 0 bases and J dropped 4; count of bases not matched to a gene: 5. The CDR3 has 16 residues. CDR3: CASSQEVRGRGNTIYF. DNA for the CDR3: TGTGCCAGCAGCCAAGAAGTCAGGGGGCGGGGAAACACCATATATTTT.

V gene TRBV19 combines with J gene TRBJ1-5; D gene ambiguous. The V gene lost 4 bases and the J gene lost 6 bases, with 10 bases spanning the gap. The CDR3 covers 13 residues. Germline V gene sequence: CDR1 LNHDA, CDR2 SQIVND (reference sequence). The CDR3 DNA reads TGTGCCAGTAGTAGTCGGTCTACTCAGCCCCAGCATTTT. It yields the protein CASSSRSTQPQHF.